These 21 T cell receptor beta chains were all obtained from the same sample, sequenced in a study of blood T cell repertoires in COVID-19. Measured with immunoSEQ multiplex PCR; TCRdb has only the in-frame clones, and not every one. Of 310,000 or so clones listed, 85% to 90% are singletons. Sequencing input: PBMCs or T cells enriched from blood (not recorded which). Receptors originate from a woman between 18 and 30 years old who had recovered from COVID-19.

This chain connects TRBV6-5 to TRBJ1-4; no clear D gene. Trimming cost V 7 bases and J 4 bases, with 10 bases left between them. Germline CDR1 reads MNHEY; CDR2 reads SVGAGI. This CDR3 contains 13 residues. The CDR3 nucleotides read TGTGCCAGCACGCGATCTGTTAATGAAAAACTGTTTTTT. This translates into CASTRSVNEKLFF.

This chain joins TRBV15 and TRBJ1-5; 7 nucleotides agree with TRBD1. CDR1 LNHNV and CDR2 YYDKDF come from the germline V gene (reference sequence). The CDR3 runs 14 residues. Germline trimming cut 0 bases from V and 6 bases from J; bases unmatched to any gene: 2. CDR3 in amino acids: CATSRETGVQPQHF. Here the CDR3 DNA reads TGTGCCACCAGCAGAGAAACAGGGGTTCAGCCCCAGCATTTT.

The chain carries TRBV4-1 and TRBJ1-5; 7 nucleotides agree with TRBD1. V trimming: 2 bases; J trimming: 6 bases; junction bases outside the gene matches: 19. This CDR3 has 19 residues. Germline values: CDR1 MGHRA, CDR2 YSYEKL. The CDR3 DNA reads TGCGCCAGCAGCCAACTGTATGCGGCCAGGGGGATGAAGGGTCAGCCCCAGCATTTT. Amino acid sequence: CASSQLYAARGMKGQPQHF.

This clone occurred a few times. This chain links TRBV30 with TRBJ1-2; tentatively, D is TRBD1 (5 bases). Trimming removed 3 bases at V and 8 bases at J, with 19 bases between. The CDR3 covers 14 residues. Looked up from germline, CDR1 is GTSNPN and CDR2 is SVGIG (reference sequence). This chain's CDR3 is CAWSLTSRAEGYTF. In DNA form, the CDR3 reads TGTGCCTGGAGCCTGACCTCCAGGGCCGAAGGCTACACCTTC. The complete variable domain, with remaining parts taken from reference TRBV30 and TRBJ1-2, reads SQTIHQWPATLVQPVGSPLSLECTVEGTSNPNLYWYRQAAGRGLQLLFYSVGIGQISSEVPQNLSASRPQDRQFILSSKKLLLSDSGFYLCAWSLTSRAEGYTFGSGTRLTVV.

The chain joins TRBV5-5 to TRBJ1-1; D is undetermined. The V gene lost 0 bases and the J gene lost 8 bases, with 5 bases spanning the gap. CDR1 SGHKS and CDR2 YYEKEE come from the germline V gene (reference sequence). This CDR3 spans 11 amino acids. The CDR3 DNA follows: TGTGCCAGCAGCTTGGGCGGGGAAGCTTTCTTT. Protein sequence: CASSLGGEAFF.

Details on this clone: Within the sample, other DNA sequences also encode this same CDR3. This rearrangement joins TRBV9 to TRBJ1-2; TRBD1 is a possible D gene (6 bases). The germline CDR1 and CDR2 sequences are SGDLS and YYNGEE. V was shortened by 0 bases and J by 0 bases, with 9 bases between the two germline ends. The CDR3 loop spans 15 amino acids. The CDR3 loop is CASSVAAGANYGYTF. CDR3 nucleotides: TGTGCCAGCAGCGTAGCAGCAGGGGCTAACTATGGCTACACCTTC.

The V and J genes are TRBV30 and TRBJ1-4; TRBD1 aligns across 7 bases. The CDR3 runs to 13 residues. V dropped 3 bases and J dropped 7; count of bases not matched to a gene: 5. Germline-derived CDR1 and CDR2 are GTSNPN and SVGIG (reference sequence). The CDR3 DNA is TGTGCCTGGAGCCCGGGACAGCCTGAAAAACTGTTTTTT. It yields the protein CAWSPGQPEKLFF.

This chain connects TRBV30 to TRBJ1-5; TRBD1 agrees at 7 bases. Germline V gene data show CDR1 as GTSNPN and CDR2 as SVGIG (reference sequence). V shed 4 bases and J 6 bases; nucleotides not matched to a gene: 9. The CDR3 runs 14 residues. CDR3 DNA: TGTGCCTGGAATAGGCAGGGGGAAACTCAGCCCCAGCATTTT. Translating gives CAWNRQGETQPQHF.

V is TRBV6-5 and J is TRBJ1-5, with 7 bases fitting TRBD1. Germline values: CDR1 MNHEY, CDR2 SVGAGI. This CDR3 contains 15 residues. V was pared by 6 bases and J by 2 bases, with 7 bases of the junction left unmatched. DNA of the CDR3: TGTGCCAGCAGGGGAACAGGGGTAGGCAATCAGCCCCAGCATTTT. Protein sequence: CASRGTGVGNQPQHF.

This chain uses TRBV18 with TRBJ1-4; TRBD1 might be the D (6 bases). The ends were cut back, 1 base at V and 3 bases at J, with 6 bases in the middle. CDR3 size: 14 residues. Germline values: CDR1 KGHSH, CDR2 LQKENI. The CDR3 bases are TGTGCCAGCTCACCACAGGGGGCTAATGAAAAACTGTTTTTT. The encoded protein is CASSPQGANEKLFF.

The J gene is TRBJ2-7, the V gene TRBV10-3; 10 bases fit TRBD1. The CDR3 has 14 amino acids. Germline trimming cut 6 bases from V and 2 bases from J; bases unmatched to any gene: 4. Germline lookup yields CDR1 ENHRY and CDR2 SYGVKD. This CDR3 is CAISRDRGPYEQYF. The CDR3 bases are TGTGCCATCAGCCGGGACAGGGGTCCCTACGAGCAGTACTTC.

The chain is built from TRBV5-1 and TRBJ2-3; D uncertain. Germline CDR1 reads SGHRS; CDR2 reads YFSETQ. Trimming left V 0 bases short and J 1 base short, with 9 bases between. The CDR3 is 15 residues long. CDR3 amino acids: CASSLGTTGTDTQYF. The CDR3 DNA sequence: TGCGCCAGCAGCTTGGGAACCACAGGCACAGATACGCAGTATTTT.

The rearrangement uses TRBV29-1 and TRBJ1-2; D call uncertain. This CDR3 has 12 amino acids. Trimming removed 3 bases from V and 4 bases from J, with 9 bases in between. Per the germline V gene, CDR1 is SQVTM and CDR2 is ANQGSEA. The CDR3 nucleotides read TGCAGCGTTGAGCAGTCGGGCTATGGCTACACCTTC. Its protein is CSVEQSGYGYTF. Full variable domain (rest looked up from reference TRBV29-1 and TRBJ1-2): SAVISQKPSRDICQRGTSLTIQCQVDSQVTMMFWYRQQPGQSLTLIATANQGSEATYESGFVIDKFPISRPNLTFSTLTVSNMSPEDSSIYLCSVEQSGYGYTFGSGTRLTVV.

The V and J genes are TRBV7-9 and TRBJ2-3; no clear D gene. The V gene's germline CDR1 is SEHNR and CDR2 FQNEAQ (reference sequence). V was clipped by 9 bases and J by 0 bases, with 13 bases between them. CDR3 length equals 14 residues. CDR3 DNA: TGTGCCAGTTTGCGAATCACTAGCACAGATACGCAGTATTTT. Translating it yields CASLRITSTDTQYF.

The chain links TRBV7-6 to TRBJ2-7; D is undetermined. This CDR3 comprises 15 residues. The germline gives CDR1 SGHVS, CDR2 FNYEAQ. The germline V and J ends were trimmed by 1 base and 4 bases, with 14 bases remaining between them. CDR3 DNA: TGTGCCAGCAGCTTAGGGAGCTCGGTTAGATACGAGCAGTACTTC. As protein: CASSLGSSVRYEQYF.

This clone is a singleton in its sample. V and J are TRBV7-8 and TRBJ2-1; 7 nucleotides line up with TRBD2. Germline V lookup: CDR1 SGHVS, CDR2 FQNEAQ. This CDR3 has 18 amino acids. Trimming cost V 1 base and J 0 bases; bases outside gene matches: 9. The CDR3 loop reads CASSLEAGLDPSYNEQFF. The CDR3 DNA reads as TGTGCCAGCAGCTTAGAGGCTGGACTAGATCCCTCCTACAATGAGCAGTTCTTC.

The rearrangement uses TRBV7-8 and TRBJ2-6, with D maybe TRBD2 (6 bases). Between the trimmed V and J ends, which lost 3 bases and 0 bases, there was a span of 9 bases. There are 16 residues in the CDR3. Germline assignment: CDR1 SGHVS and CDR2 FQNEAQ. The CDR3 loop is CASSFPGGSGANVLTF. CDR3 coding DNA: TGTGCCAGCAGCTTCCCCGGGGGCTCTGGGGCCAACGTCCTGACTTTC. Full variable domain (rest looked up from reference TRBV7-8 and TRBJ2-6): GAGVSQSPRYKVAKRGQDVALRCDPISGHVSLFWYQQALGQGPEFLTYFQNEAQLDKSGLPSDRFFAERPEGSVSTLKIQRTQQEDSAVYLCASSFPGGSGANVLTFGAGSRLTVL.

This chain joins TRBV28 and TRBJ1-4, with D perhaps TRBD1 (6 bases). The V gene's germline CDR1 is MDHEN and CDR2 SYDVKM. V was shortened by 2 bases and J by 4 bases, with 14 bases between the two germline ends. The length of the CDR3 is 16 residues. For the CDR3, the DNA is TGTGCCAGCAGTTTAGGTGGACAGTCCGTTAATGAAAAACTGTTTTTT. Translation gives CASSLGGQSVNEKLFF.

This chain links TRBV28 with TRBJ1-1; possible D gene TRBD1, 6 bases. The CDR3 runs to 13 residues. Germline CDR1 MDHEN, CDR2 SYDVKM. V lost 1 base to trimming and J lost 3 bases, with 6 bases between them. The CDR3 here is CASSLSGDTEAFF. CDR3 nucleotide sequence: TGTGCCAGCAGTTTATCAGGGGACACTGAAGCTTTCTTT.

This rearrangement joins TRBV19 to TRBJ1-5; possible D gene TRBD1, 5 bases. V lost 1 base and J lost 6, with 10 bases in between. There are 14 residues in the CDR3. The germline CDR1 and CDR2 sequences are LNHDA and SQIVND (reference sequence). CDR3: CASSIGGQGQPQHF. The DNA for the CDR3 is TGTGCCAGTAGTATAGGGGGCCAGGGTCAGCCCCAGCATTTT.

The V gene is TRBV4-2, the J gene TRBJ2-3; D is perhaps TRBD2 (5 bases). From germline, CDR1 is LGHNA and CDR2 YNFKEQ. The V end lost 1 base, the J end lost 6 bases, and 17 bases lay between the germline ends. CDR3 length: 16 residues. CDR3 nucleotides: TGTGCCAGCAGCCAAGTTCCTAGCAGAATAGGGGATACGCAGTATTTT. Protein sequence: CASSQVPSRIGDTQYF.